The 30 T cell receptor beta chains below all came from one sample that was sequenced in a study of monozygotic twins with inflammatory bowel disease. TCRdb re-analyzed the 5' RACE reads; it lists each CDR3 protein once, without DNA. This sample's table has about 43,000 distinct CDR3 sequences. Input material: blood. The receptors were sampled from a human donor with ulcerative colitis or Crohn's disease, or a healthy co-twin of an affected twin (not recorded which).

The chain is built from TRBV6-1 and TRBJ2-2; TCRdb's D gene call, TRBD2, goes unchecked for lack of DNA. Germline loops: CDR1 MNHNS, CDR2 SASEGT. CDR3 length equals 15 residues. CDR3 region: CATRAGAWNTGELFF.

This chain connects TRBV6-1 to TRBJ1-3; TCRdb's assignment of TRBD1 cannot be checked, as there is no DNA. CDR1 is MNHNS and CDR2 is SASEGT in the germline V gene. The CDR3 runs 16 residues. The CDR3 protein is CASREDRSSFANTIYF.

V usage is TRBV18 and J usage is TRBJ2-5. The CDR3 loop spans 13 amino acids. Germline V gives CDR1 KGHSH, CDR2 LQKENI. Here the CDR3 reads CASPLNRQETQYF. The whole variable domain, remainder taken from reference TRBV18 and TRBJ2-5, is NAGVMQNPRHLVRRRGQEARLRCSPMKGHSHVYWYRQLPEEGLKFMVYLQKENIIDESGMPKERFSAEFPKEGPSILRIQQVVRGDSAAYFCASPLNRQETQYFGPGTRLLVL.

V and J are TRBV20-1 and TRBJ2-3; with no DNA, the TCRdb D assignment of TRBD2 cannot be verified. Germline V lookup: CDR1 DFQATT, CDR2 SNEGSKA (reference sequence). The CDR3 extends over 15 amino acids. CDR3 in amino acids: CSALGTSGVTDTQYF.

The rearrangement uses TRBV18 and TRBJ2-2. There are 15 residues in the CDR3. Germline CDR1 is KGHSH and CDR2 is LQKENI. The CDR3 reads CASSPPGGGYGELFF.

This chain connects TRBV20-1 to TRBJ1-1. The CDR3 sequence is 11 residues long. In germline, CDR1 is DFQATT, CDR2 SNEGSKA (reference sequence). The chain's CDR3 is CSAVLRGGGFF.

The chain uses TRBV12-3 or TRBV12-4 and TRBJ2-3; TCRdb calls TRBD2, which cannot be checked without DNA. This CDR3 has 16 amino acids. The CDR3 sequence is CASTLSLAGGADTQYF.

V usage is TRBV19 and J usage is TRBJ1-1; the D call from TCRdb, TRBD1, cannot be confirmed without DNA. Germline CDR1 is LNHDA and CDR2 is SQIVND (reference sequence). The CDR3 loop spans 12 amino acids. The CDR3: CASNRMNTEAFF.

This rearrangement joins TRBV29-1 to TRBJ2-1. Germline V gene lookup returns CDR1 SQVTM and CDR2 ANQGSEA. There are 13 residues in the CDR3. The CDR3 is CSVEDRRTAWEFF.

The chain joins TRBV11-2 to TRBJ2-1; TCRdb selects TRBD2, and the lack of DNA leaves this call unchecked. The germline V gene has CDR1 SGHAT and CDR2 FQNNGV. This CDR3 has 19 residues. The CDR3 spells CASSFRGRTGVSSYNEQFF.

J is TRBJ1-4 and V is TRBV4-1; TCRdb's assignment of TRBD1 cannot be checked, as there is no DNA. The CDR3 is 15 residues long. Per germline, CDR1 MGHRA and CDR2 YSYEKL. The CDR3 region is CASSQDRGLNEKLFF.

J is TRBJ1-2 and V is TRBV11-2; TCRdb names TRBD1, which stays unverified in the absence of DNA. This CDR3 contains 16 residues. CDR1 SGHAT and CDR2 FQNNGV come from the germline V gene. CDR3 residues: CASSPEASRGKGGYTF.

The CDR3 here is CASSGRTGNTEAFF. This chain links TRBV9 with TRBJ1-1; checking the TCRdb D call of TRBD1 is not possible without DNA. CDR1 and CDR2 (germline): SGDLS, YYNGEE. This CDR3 comprises 14 residues. The variable domain in full, completed from reference TRBV9 and TRBJ1-1, reads DSGVTQTPKHLITATGQRVTLRCSPRSGDLSVYWYQQSLDQGLQFLIQYYNGEERAKGNILERFSAQQFPDLHSELNLSSLELGDSALYFCASSGRTGNTEAFFGQGTRLTVV.

The chain combines TRBV12-3 or TRBV12-4 with TRBJ2-1; TCRdb's D call of TRBD2 is untestable without DNA. The CDR3 is 15 amino acids. The CDR3: CASSPQTSGYNEQFF.

The CDR3 here is CSVDTVGGRADTQYF. The genes are TRBV29-1 and TRBJ2-3; no DNA is available, so the TRBD1 call from TCRdb remains unchecked. This CDR3 contains 15 residues. CDR1 SQVTM and CDR2 ANQGSEA come from the germline V gene.

The chain uses TRBV24-1 and TRBJ2-4. This CDR3 has 15 amino acids. Germline loops: CDR1 KGHDR, CDR2 SFDVKD. CDR3 loop: CATSDSTLAKNIQYF.

The CDR3 reads CASSATIEGVGYTF. This sequence joins TRBV18 and TRBJ1-2. This CDR3 spans 14 amino acids. Germline CDR1 reads KGHSH; CDR2 reads LQKENI.

This chain uses TRBV11-2 with TRBJ2-1; checking the TCRdb D call of TRBD2 is not possible without DNA. This CDR3 has 16 residues. Germline CDR1 and CDR2: SGHAT and FQNNGV. This CDR3 reads CASSPGMAFRYNEQFF.

The gene calls are TRBV5-1 and TRBJ2-6. Germline V gene lookup returns CDR1 SGHRS and CDR2 YFSETQ. CDR3 length: 15 amino acids. This CDR3 is CASSPPSSGANVLTF.

This chain uses TRBV5-1 with TRBJ1-1. This CDR3 contains 13 residues. The V gene's germline CDR1 is SGHRS and CDR2 YFSETQ. The CDR3 spells CASSFREASEAFF. Based on the CDR3 plus reference TRBV5-1 and TRBJ1-1, the full variable domain is KAGVTQTPRYLIKTRGQQVTLSCSPISGHRSVSWYQQTPGQGLQFLFEYFSETQRNKGNFPGRFSGRQFSNSRSEMNVSTLELGDSALYLCASSFREASEAFFGQGTRLTVV.

The chain carries TRBV7-2 and TRBJ2-6; the TRBD1 assignment by TCRdb is unverifiable without DNA. Germline lookup yields CDR1 SGHTA and CDR2 FQGNSA. This CDR3 is 17 amino acids long. The CDR3 spells CASRPTGGHIGANVLTF.

The CDR3 spells CASSMEPSTDTQYF. The chain has TRBV5-1 and TRBJ2-3. The CDR3 is made up of 14 amino acids. Looked up from germline, CDR1 is SGHRS and CDR2 is YFSETQ.

The rearrangement links TRBV7-9 to TRBJ2-1; TCRdb names TRBD2, which stays unverified in the absence of DNA. The germline gives CDR1 SEHNR, CDR2 FQNEAQ (reference sequence). The CDR3 is 15 residues long. Here the CDR3 reads CASSLGLMVINELFF.

This chain links TRBV5-6 with TRBJ2-1; TCRdb lists TRBD1, though no DNA is available to test this call. Germline CDR1 reads SGHDT; CDR2 reads YYEEEE. This CDR3 region has 14 residues. This CDR3 reads CASSYSGTNNEQFF.

The rearrangement uses TRBV2 and TRBJ2-5. CDR1 is SNHLY, CDR2 FYNNEI, per germline. CDR3 length equals 12 residues. The chain's CDR3 is CASKDREMTQYF.

The J gene is TRBJ2-1, the V gene TRBV6-4; TCRdb proposes TRBD1, but this gene call is untestable without DNA. There are 14 residues in the CDR3. Germline V gene data show CDR1 as MRHNA and CDR2 as SNTAGT. Here the CDR3 reads CASSADGDYNEQFF.

The chain recombines TRBV18 with TRBJ1-6. CDR1 is KGHSH and CDR2 is LQKENI in the germline V gene. CDR3 length equals 14 residues. CDR3 region: CASSPQGAGSPLHF.

The chain recombines TRBV6-1 with TRBJ2-3. Germline V gene data show CDR1 as MNHNS and CDR2 as SASEGT. The CDR3 has 14 amino acids. The CDR3: CASSEAKGADTQYF.

J is TRBJ1-1 and V is TRBV6-2 or TRBV6-3; as DNA is missing, the TRBD1 call by TCRdb cannot be tested. The V gene's germline CDR1 is MNHEY and CDR2 SVGEGT. The CDR3 is made up of 15 amino acids. The CDR3: CASRSNAGAHTEAFF.

The rearrangement uses TRBV2 and TRBJ2-5; TCRdb reports TRBD2, a call that lacks DNA to check it against. CDR1 SNHLY and CDR2 FYNNEI come from the germline V gene. The CDR3 length is 17 residues. The CDR3 reads CASSVLAGGINEETQYF.